This record concerns one T cell receptor beta chain sequence. Its antigen is unidentified. This sample is part of a study of cytomegalovirus exposure and HLA in healthy donors. Study information: In an early release, HLA-typed donors contributed 90 million or so unique TCR sequences.

The study ran its PCR with 60 Vbeta and 13 Jbeta primers. The table came from immunoSEQ multiplex PCR; TCRdb's copy has only in-frame clones and leaves some out. The data show around 140,000 clones, just under 90% seen once. Unmatched junction bases numbered 8, after V lost 3 bases and J lost 5 bases. Germline lookup yields CDR1 SGHVS and CDR2 FQNEAQ. This CDR3 contains 16 residues. Findings and limits, study-wide: Most CMV-associated TCR beta chains were later found to appear HLA-restricted.

The chain employs TRBV7-8 and TRBJ2-3; TRBD2 matches at 10 bases. Sequenced sample: PBMCs. This TCR derives from a woman aged 25-40 years in good health and CMV-seronegative. DNA of the CDR3: TGTGCCAGCAGCTTTGACAGCGGGAGGGGAAGAGATACGCAGTATTTT. This gives the protein CASSFDSGRGRDTQYF.